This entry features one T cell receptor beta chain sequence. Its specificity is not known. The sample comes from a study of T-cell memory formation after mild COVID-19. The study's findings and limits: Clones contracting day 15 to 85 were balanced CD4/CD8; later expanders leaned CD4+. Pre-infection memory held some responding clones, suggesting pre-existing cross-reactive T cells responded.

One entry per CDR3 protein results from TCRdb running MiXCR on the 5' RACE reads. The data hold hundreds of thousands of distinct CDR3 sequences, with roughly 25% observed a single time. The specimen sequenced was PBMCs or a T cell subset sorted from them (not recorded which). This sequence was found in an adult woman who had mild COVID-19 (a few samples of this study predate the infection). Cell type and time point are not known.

Written as DNA, the CDR3 is TGTGCCAGCAGCCCCCTCGGGAACACCGGGGAGCTGTTTTTT. This translates into CASSPLGNTGELFF. J is TRBJ2-2 and V is TRBV7-2, with D uncertain. The CDR3 sequence is 14 residues long. Trimming pared 5 bases from V and 1 base from J, leaving 8 bases between. Germline V gene lookup returns CDR1 SGHTA and CDR2 FQGNSA.